This T cell receptor (beta chain) is from a study of PD-1 blockade in classical Hodgkin lymphoma. Libraries were prepared by immunoSEQ multiplex PCR; TCRdb keeps only in-frame clonotypes and omits some of them. Of some 110,000 clones listed, around 90% were seen once; the top ten hold over 15%. The count of this clone is one. Germline CDR1 SGHRS, CDR2 YFSETQ. V was shortened by 0 bases and J by 0 bases, with 14 bases between the two germline ends. The CDR3 extends over 17 amino acids. This sample's time point: cycle 4 day 1 (C4D1), after less than seven weeks of nivolumab. Relapse after autologous stem cell transplantation occurred in every patient, and brentuximab vedotin exposure varied.

V is TRBV5-1 and J is TRBJ2-3; possibly TRBD1 or TRBD2 for D (6 bases each). This sequence originates from a human donor with classical Hodgkin lymphoma. The sample was peripheral blood mononuclear cells (PBMCs), taken before the fourth cycle of nivolumab. This chain's CDR3 is CASSLGPTGTSTDTQYF. The CDR3 DNA is TGCGCCAGCAGCTTGGGGCCTACAGGGACTAGCACAGATACGCAGTATTTT.